Reported below is one T cell receptor beta chain. The antigen is undetermined. These data belong to a study of identifying expanded T cells in peripheral blood. TCRdb's table, derived via immunoSEQ multiplex PCR, lists solely in-frame clones and lacks some. The data contain about 85,000 clones, 88% of them seen just once; the ten biggest clones take up around a fifth. The germline V gene encodes CDR1 MNHEY and CDR2 SVGAGI. With V trimmed by 8 bases and J by 0 bases, 7 bases remained unmatched. This CDR3 region has 14 residues. Study-level results: Technical replicates showed approximately 1.2 changed clones; two weeks about 16; four weeks 19.

The sequence came from a person between 18 and 75 years old in good health. This rearrangement joins TRBV6-5 to TRBJ2-7, with TRBD2 identical over 7 bases. What was sequenced was blood. CDR3 protein: CASSWRGSSYEQYF. The CDR3 bases are TGTGCCAGCTCCTGGCGGGGGAGCTCCTACGAGCAGTACTTC.